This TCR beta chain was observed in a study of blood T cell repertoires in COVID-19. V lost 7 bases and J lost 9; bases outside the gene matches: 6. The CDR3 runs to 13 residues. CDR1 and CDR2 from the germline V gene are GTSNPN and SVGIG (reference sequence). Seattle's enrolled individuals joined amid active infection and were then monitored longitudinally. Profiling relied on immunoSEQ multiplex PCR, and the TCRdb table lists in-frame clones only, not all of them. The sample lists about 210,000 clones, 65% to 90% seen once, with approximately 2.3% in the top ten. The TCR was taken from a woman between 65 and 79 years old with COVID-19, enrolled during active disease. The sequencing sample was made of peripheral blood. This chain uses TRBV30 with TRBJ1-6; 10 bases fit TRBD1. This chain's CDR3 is CASGQGNGSPLHF. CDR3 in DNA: TGTGCCTCGGGACAGGGGAATGGTTCACCCCTCCACTTT.